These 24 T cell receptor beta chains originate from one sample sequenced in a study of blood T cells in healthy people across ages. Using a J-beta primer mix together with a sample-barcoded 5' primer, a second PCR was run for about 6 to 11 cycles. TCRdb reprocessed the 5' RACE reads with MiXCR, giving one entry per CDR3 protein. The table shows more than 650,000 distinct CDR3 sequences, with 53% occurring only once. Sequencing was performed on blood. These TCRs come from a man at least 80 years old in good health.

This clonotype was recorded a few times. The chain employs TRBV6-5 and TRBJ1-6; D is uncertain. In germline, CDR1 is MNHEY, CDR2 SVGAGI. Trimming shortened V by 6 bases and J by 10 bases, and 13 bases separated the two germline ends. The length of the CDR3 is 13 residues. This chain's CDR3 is CASRKREGSPLHF. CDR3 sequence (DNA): TGTGCCAGCAGGAAAAGGGAAGGGTCACCCCTCCACTTT.

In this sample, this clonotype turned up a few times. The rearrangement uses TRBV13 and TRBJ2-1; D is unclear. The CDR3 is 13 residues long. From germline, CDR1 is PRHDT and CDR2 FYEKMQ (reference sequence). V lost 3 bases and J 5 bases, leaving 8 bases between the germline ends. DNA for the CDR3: TGTGCCAGCAGCTTTGGAGCCAACAATGAGCAGTTCTTC. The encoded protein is CASSFGANNEQFF.

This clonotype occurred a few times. The DNA for the CDR3 is TGTGCCACCAGATTCTCCTTGGGGGAGCAGTTCTTC. It yields the protein CATRFSLGEQFF. The V gene is TRBV24-1, the J gene TRBJ2-1; D not certain. CDR3 length: 12 amino acids. Germline V lookup: CDR1 KGHDR, CDR2 SFDVKD. Between the trimmed V and J ends, which lost 7 bases and 10 bases, there was a span of 13 bases.

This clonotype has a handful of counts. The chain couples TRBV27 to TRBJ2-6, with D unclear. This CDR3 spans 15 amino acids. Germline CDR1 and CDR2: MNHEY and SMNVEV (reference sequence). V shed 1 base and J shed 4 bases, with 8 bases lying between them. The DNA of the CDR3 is TGTGCCAGCAGTTTATTACCTTCCGGGGCCAACGTCCTGACTTTC. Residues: CASSLLPSGANVLTF.

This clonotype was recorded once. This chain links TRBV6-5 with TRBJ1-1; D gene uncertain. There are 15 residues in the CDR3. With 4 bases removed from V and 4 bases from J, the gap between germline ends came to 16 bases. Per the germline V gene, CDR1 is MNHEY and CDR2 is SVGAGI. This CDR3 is CASSSYSGVGTEAFF. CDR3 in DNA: TGTGCCAGCAGTTCGTATAGTGGAGTGGGCACTGAAGCTTTCTTT.

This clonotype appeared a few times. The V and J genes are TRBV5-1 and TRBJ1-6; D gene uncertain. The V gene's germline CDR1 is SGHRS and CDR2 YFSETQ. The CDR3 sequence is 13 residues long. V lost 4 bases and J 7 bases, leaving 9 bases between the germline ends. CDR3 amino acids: CASSADLNSPLHF. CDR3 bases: TGCGCCAGCAGCGCCGACCTCAATTCACCCCTCCACTTT.

The CDR3 DNA is TGTGCCAGCAGCCCTTTCGGGACTTCTGGCGAGCAGTACTTC. This gives the protein CASSPFGTSGEQYF. This sequence joins TRBV7-9 and TRBJ2-4; tentatively, D is TRBD2 (6 bases). The end of the DNA aligns better with TRBJ2-7, so the J call may be wrong. Germline CDR1 and CDR2: SEHNR and FQNEAQ (reference sequence). This CDR3 spans 14 amino acids.

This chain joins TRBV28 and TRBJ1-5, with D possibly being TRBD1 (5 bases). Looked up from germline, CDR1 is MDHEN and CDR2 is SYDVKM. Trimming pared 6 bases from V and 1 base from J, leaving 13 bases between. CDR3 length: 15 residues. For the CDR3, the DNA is TGTGCCAGCAGAACCACGGGACGGAGCAATCAGCCCCAGCATTTT. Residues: CASRTTGRSNQPQHF.

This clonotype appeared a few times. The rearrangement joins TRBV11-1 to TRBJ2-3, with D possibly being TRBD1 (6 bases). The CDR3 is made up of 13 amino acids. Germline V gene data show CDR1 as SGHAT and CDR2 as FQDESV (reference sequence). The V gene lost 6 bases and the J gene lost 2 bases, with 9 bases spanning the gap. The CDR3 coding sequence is TGTGCCAGCAGTTTGGGACACACAGATACGCAGTATTTT. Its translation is CASSLGHTDTQYF.

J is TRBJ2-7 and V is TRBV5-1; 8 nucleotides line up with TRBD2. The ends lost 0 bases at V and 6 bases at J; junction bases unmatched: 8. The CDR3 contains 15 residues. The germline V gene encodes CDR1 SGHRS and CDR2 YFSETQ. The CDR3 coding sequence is TGCGCCAGCAGCTTGGAAAGCGGGAGTGTCGGCGAGCAGTACTTC. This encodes CASSLESGSVGEQYF. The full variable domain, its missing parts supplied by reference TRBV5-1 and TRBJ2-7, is KAGVTQTPRYLIKTRGQQVTLSCSPISGHRSVSWYQQTPGQGLQFLFEYFSETQRNKGNFPGRFSGRQFSNSRSEMNVSTLELGDSALYLCASSLESGSVGEQYFGPGTRLTVT.

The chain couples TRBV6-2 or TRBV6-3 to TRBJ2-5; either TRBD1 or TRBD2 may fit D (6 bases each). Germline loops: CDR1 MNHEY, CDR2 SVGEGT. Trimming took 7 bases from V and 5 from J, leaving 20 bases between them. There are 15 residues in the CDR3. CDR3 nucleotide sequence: TGTGCCAGCACCCGCGAGGGGGGTTATGGGGAGACCCAGTACTTC. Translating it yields CASTREGGYGETQYF.

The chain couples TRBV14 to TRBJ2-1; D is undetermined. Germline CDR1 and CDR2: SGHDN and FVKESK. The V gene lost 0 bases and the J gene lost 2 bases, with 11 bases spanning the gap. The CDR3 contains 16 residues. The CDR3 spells CASSQDRVSAYNEQFF. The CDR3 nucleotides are TGTGCCAGCAGCCAAGATCGGGTGTCGGCCTACAATGAGCAGTTCTTC.

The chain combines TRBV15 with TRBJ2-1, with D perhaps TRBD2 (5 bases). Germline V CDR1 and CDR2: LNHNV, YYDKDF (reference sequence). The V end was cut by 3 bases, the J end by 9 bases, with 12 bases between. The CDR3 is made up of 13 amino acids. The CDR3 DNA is TGTGCCACCAGCAGGGACGCGGGCGGTGAGCAGTTCTTC. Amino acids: CATSRDAGGEQFF.

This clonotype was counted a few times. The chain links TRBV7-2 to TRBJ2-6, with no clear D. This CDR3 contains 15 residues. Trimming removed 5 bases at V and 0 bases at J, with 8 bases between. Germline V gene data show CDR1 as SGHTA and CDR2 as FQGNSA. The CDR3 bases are TGTGCCAGCAGCCGCGATGGCTCTGGGGCCAACGTCCTGACTTTC. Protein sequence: CASSRDGSGANVLTF.

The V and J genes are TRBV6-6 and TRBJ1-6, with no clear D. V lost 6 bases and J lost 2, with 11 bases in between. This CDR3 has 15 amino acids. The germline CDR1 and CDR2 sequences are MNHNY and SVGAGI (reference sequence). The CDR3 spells CASRLQATYNSPLHF. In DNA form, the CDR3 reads TGTGCCAGCAGACTGCAGGCGACCTATAATTCACCCCTCCACTTT.

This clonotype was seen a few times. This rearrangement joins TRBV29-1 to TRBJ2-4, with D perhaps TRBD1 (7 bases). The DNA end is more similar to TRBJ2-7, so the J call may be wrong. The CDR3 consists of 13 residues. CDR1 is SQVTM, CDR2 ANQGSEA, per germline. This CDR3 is CSVGAGGGYEQYF. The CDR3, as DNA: TGCAGCGTTGGGGCAGGGGGAGGCTACGAGCAGTACTTC.

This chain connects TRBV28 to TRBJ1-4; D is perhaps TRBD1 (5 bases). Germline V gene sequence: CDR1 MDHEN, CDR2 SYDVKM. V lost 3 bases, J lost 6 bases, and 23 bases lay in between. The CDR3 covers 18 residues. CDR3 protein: CASSFPSPVRDDDEKLFF. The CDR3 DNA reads TGTGCCAGCAGTTTCCCCTCCCCGGTGAGGGACGACGATGAAAAACTGTTTTTT.

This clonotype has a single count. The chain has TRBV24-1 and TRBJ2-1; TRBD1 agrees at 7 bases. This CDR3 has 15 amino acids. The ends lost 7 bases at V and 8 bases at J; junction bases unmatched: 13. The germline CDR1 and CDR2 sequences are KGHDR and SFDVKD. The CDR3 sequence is CATSLTGLGEHEQFF. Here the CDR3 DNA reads TGTGCCACCAGCCTGACAGGGCTCGGGGAACATGAGCAGTTCTTC.

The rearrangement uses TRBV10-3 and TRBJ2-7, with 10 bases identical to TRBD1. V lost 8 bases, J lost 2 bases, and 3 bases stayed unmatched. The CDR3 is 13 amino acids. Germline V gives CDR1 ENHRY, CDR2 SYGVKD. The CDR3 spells CAIGTGVTYEQYF. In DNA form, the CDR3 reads TGTGCCATCGGGACAGGGGTGACCTACGAGCAGTACTTC.

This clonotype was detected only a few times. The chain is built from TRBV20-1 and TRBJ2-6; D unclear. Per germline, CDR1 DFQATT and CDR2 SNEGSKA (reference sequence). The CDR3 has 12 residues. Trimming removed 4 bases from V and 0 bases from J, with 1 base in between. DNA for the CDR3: TGCAGTGCTACCTCTGGGGCCAACGTCCTGACTTTC. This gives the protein CSATSGANVLTF.

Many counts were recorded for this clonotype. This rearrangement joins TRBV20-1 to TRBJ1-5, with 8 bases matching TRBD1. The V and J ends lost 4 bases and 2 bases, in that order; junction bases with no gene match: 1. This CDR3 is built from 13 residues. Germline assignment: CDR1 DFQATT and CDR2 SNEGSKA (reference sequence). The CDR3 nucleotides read TGCAGTGCTACGGACAGGGGCAATCAGCCCCAGCATTTT. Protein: CSATDRGNQPQHF.

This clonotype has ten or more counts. CDR3 amino acids: CSARSGASATYEQYF. The CDR3, as DNA: TGCAGTGCTAGATCGGGGGCTAGCGCGACCTACGAGCAGTACTTC. The rearrangement uses TRBV20-1 and TRBJ2-7; D is perhaps TRBD1 or TRBD2 (6 bases each). The CDR3 has 15 amino acids. Trimming took off 2 bases at V and 2 bases at J, with 16 bases between the two ends. Germline V CDR1 and CDR2: DFQATT, SNEGSKA (reference sequence).

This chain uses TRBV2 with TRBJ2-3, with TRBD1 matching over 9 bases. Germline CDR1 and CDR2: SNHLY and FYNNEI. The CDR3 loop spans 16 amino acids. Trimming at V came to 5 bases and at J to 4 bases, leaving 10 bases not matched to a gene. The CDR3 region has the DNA TGTGCCAGCAGTAGGATTGAGGACAGGGGCTCAGATACGCAGTATTTT. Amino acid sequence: CASSRIEDRGSDTQYF.

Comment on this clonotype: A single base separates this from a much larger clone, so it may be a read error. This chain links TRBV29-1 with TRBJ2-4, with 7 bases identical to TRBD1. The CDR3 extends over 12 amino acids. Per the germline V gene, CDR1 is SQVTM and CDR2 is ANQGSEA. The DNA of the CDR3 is TGCAGCGTTGTGACAGGGTCGGACATTCGGTACTTC. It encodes CSVVTGSDIRYF. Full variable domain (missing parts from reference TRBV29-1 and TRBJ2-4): SAVISQKPSRDICQRGTSLTIQCQVDSQVTMMFWYRQQPGQSLTLIATANQGSEATYESGFVIDKFPISRPNLTFSTLTVSNMSPEDSSIYLCSVVTGSDIRYFGAGTRLSVL.